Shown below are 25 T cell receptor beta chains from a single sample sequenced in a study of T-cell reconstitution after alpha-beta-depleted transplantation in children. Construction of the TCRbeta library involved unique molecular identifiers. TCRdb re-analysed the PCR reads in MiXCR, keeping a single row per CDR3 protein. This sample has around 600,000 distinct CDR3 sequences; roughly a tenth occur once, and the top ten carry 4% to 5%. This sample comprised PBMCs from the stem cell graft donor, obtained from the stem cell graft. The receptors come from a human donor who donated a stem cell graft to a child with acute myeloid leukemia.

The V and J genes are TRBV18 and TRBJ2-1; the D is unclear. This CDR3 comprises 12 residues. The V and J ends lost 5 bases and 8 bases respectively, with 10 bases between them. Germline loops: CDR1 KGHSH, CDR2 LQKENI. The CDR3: CASSTKGDEQFF. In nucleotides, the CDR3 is TGTGCCAGCTCAACAAAAGGCGATGAGCAGTTCTTC.

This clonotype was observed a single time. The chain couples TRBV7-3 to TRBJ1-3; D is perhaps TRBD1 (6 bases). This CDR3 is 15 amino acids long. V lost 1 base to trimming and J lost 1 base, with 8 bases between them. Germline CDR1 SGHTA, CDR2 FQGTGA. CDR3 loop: CASSLRGGSGNTIYF. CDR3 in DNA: TGTGCCAGCAGCTTAAGAGGGGGATCTGGAAACACCATATATTTT.

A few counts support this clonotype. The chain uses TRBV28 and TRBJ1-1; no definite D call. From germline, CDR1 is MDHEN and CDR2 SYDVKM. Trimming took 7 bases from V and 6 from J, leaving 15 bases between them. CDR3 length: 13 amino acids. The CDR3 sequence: CASIRVANPEAFF. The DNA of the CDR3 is TGTGCCAGCATACGGGTGGCCAACCCTGAAGCTTTCTTT.

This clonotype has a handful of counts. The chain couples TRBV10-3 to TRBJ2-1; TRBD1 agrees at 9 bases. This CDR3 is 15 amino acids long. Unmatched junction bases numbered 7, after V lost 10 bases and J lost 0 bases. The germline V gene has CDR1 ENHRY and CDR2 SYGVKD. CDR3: CAKDRGRNSYNEQFF. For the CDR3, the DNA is TGTGCCAAGGACAGGGGAAGGAACTCCTACAATGAGCAGTTCTTC.

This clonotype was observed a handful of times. CDR3 loop: CASRDRPGEAFF. CDR3 DNA sequence: TGTGCCAGCAGGGACAGACCCGGGGAAGCTTTCTTT. The chain employs TRBV6-2 or TRBV6-3 and TRBJ1-1; D possibly corresponds to TRBD1 (6 bases). This CDR3 contains 12 residues. Germline CDR1 is MNHEY and CDR2 is SVGEGT. Trimming removed 6 bases at V and 8 bases at J, with 13 bases between.

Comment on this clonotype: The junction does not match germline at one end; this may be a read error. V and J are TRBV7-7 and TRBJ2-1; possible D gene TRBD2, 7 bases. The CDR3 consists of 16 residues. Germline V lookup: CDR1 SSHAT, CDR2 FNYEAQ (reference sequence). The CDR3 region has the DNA TGTGCTAGCAGCCCAGAACCGGGGGGCGTCTTAAATGAGCAGTTCTTC. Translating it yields CASSPEPGGVLNEQFF.

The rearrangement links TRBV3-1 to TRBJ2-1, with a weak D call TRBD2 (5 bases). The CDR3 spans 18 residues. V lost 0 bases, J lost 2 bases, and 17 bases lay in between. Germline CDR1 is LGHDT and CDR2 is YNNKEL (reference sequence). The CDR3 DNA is TGTGCCAGCAGCCAAGACGTTTGGGCGTCGGGGACCTACAATGAGCAGTTCTTC. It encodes CASSQDVWASGTYNEQFF.

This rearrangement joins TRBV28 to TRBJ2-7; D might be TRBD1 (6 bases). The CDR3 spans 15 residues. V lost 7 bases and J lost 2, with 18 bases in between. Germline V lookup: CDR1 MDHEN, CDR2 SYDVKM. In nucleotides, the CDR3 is TGTGCCAGCATTATACAGGGTAGTTGGCCCTACGAGCAGTACTTC. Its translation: CASIIQGSWPYEQYF.

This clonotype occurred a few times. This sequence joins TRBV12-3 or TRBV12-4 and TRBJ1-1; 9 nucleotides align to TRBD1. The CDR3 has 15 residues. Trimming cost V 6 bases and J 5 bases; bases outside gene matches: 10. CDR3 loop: CASRETGGRETEAFF. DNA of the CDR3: TGTGCCAGCAGGGAGACAGGGGGGCGAGAAACTGAAGCTTTCTTT.

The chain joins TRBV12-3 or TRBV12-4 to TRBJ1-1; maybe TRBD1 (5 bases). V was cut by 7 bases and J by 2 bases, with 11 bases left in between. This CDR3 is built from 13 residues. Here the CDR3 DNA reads TGTGCCAGCACTGCGGGGGTAAACACTGAAGCTTTCTTT. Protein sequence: CASTAGVNTEAFF.

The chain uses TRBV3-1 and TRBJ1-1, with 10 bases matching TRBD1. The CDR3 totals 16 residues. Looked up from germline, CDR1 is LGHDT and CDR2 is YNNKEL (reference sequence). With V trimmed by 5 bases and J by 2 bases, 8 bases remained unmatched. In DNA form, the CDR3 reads TGTGCCAGCAGCTCCCGGGACAGGGGTAGTAACACTGAAGCTTTCTTT. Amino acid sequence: CASSSRDRGSNTEAFF.

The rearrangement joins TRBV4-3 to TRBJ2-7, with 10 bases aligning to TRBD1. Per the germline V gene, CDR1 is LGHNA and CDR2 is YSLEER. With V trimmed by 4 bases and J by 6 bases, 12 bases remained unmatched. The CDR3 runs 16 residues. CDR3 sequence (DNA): TGCGCCAGCAGCCCCGACACCGGGACAGGGGATCTCGAGCAGTACTTC. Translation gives CASSPDTGTGDLEQYF.

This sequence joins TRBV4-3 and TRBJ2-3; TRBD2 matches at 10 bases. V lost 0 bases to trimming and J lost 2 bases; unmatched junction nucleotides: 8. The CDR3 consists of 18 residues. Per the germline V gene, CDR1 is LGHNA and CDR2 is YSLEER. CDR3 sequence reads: CASSQEVSTSGNTDTQYF. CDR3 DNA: TGCGCCAGCAGCCAAGAAGTGTCTACTAGCGGGAACACAGATACGCAGTATTTT.

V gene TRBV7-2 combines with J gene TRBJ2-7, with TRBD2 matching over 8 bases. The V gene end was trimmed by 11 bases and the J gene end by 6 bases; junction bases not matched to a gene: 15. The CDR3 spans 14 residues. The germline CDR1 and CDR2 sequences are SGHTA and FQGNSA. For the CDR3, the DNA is TGTGCCTCATGCCTGAGTGCGGGAGGCGGCGAGCAGTACTTC. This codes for CASCLSAGGGEQYF.

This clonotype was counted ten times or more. The CDR3 sequence is CAISETAGGNEQYF. The CDR3 region has the DNA TGTGCCATCAGTGAGACGGCAGGGGGGAACGAGCAGTACTTC. V gene TRBV10-3 combines with J gene TRBJ2-7, with D tentatively TRBD1 (7 bases). CDR1 and CDR2 (germline): ENHRY, SYGVKD. The CDR3 is 14 amino acids. V lost 2 bases to trimming and J lost 5 bases, with 13 bases between them.

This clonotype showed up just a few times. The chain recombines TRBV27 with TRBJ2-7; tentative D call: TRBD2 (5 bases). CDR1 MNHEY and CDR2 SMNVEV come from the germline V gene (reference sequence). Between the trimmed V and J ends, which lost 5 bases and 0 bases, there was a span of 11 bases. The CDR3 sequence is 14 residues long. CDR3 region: CASSTNGISYEQYF. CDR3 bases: TGTGCCAGCAGTACAAACGGGATCTCCTACGAGCAGTACTTC.

The CDR3 DNA reads TGTGCCAGCAGCTTAGATGTTGAGCGGGGGTCCTCAGATACGCAGTATTTT. It encodes CASSLDVERGSSDTQYF. The J gene is TRBJ2-3, the V gene TRBV11-2; TRBD2 agrees at 8 bases. CDR3 length: 17 amino acids. The ends lost 0 bases at V and 4 bases at J; junction bases unmatched: 9. Germline lookup yields CDR1 SGHAT and CDR2 FQNNGV.

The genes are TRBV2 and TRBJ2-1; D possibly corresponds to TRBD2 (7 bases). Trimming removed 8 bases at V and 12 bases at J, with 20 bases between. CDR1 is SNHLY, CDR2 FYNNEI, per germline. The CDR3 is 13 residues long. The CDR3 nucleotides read TGTGCCAGCGGGGGGGACAATAAGGGGGTGCAGTTCTTC. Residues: CASGGDNKGVQFF. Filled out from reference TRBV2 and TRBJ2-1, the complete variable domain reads EPEVTQTPSHQVTQMGQEVILRCVPISNHLYFYWYRQILGQKVEFLVSFYNNEISEKSEIFDDQFSVERPDGSNFTLKIRSTKLEDSAMYFCASGGDNKGVQFFGPGTRLTVL.

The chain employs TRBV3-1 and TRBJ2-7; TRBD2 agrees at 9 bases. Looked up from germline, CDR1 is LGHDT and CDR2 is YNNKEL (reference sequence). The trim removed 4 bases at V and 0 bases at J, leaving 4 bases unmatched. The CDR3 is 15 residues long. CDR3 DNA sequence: TGTGCCAGCAGCCGACTAGCGGACGTCTCCTACGAGCAGTACTTC. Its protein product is CASSRLADVSYEQYF.

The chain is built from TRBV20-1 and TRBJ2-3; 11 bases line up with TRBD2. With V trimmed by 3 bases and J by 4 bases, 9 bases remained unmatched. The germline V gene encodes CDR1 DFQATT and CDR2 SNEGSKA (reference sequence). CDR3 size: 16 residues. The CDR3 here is CSASGRLAGNADTQYF. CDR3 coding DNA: TGCAGTGCTAGCGGTAGACTAGCGGGAAACGCAGATACGCAGTATTTT.

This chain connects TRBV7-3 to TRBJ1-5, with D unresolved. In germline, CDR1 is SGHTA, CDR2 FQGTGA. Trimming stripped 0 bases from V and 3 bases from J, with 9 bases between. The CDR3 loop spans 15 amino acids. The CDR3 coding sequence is TGTGCCAGCAGCTTAACCGGGCGTGTCAATCAGCCCCAGCATTTT. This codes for CASSLTGRVNQPQHF. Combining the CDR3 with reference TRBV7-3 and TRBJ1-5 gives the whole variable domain GAGVSQTPSNKVTEKGKYVELRCDPISGHTALYWYRQSLGQGPEFLIYFQGTGAADDSGLPNDRFFAVRPEGSVSTLKIQRTERGDSAVYLCASSLTGRVNQPQHFGDGTRLSIL.

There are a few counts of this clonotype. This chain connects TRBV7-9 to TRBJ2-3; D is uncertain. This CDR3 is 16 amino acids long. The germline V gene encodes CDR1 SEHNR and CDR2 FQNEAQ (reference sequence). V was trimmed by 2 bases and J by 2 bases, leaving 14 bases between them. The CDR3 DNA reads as TGTGCCAGCAGCTTATATCCCGCGAACACCACAGATACGCAGTATTTT. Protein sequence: CASSLYPANTTDTQYF.

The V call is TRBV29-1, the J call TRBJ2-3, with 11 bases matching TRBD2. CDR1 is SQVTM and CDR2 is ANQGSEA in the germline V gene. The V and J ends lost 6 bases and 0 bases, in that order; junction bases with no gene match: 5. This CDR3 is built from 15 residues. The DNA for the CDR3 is TGCAGCGTCGCCTTAGCGGGAGGGAGCACAGATACGCAGTATTTT. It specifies CSVALAGGSTDTQYF.

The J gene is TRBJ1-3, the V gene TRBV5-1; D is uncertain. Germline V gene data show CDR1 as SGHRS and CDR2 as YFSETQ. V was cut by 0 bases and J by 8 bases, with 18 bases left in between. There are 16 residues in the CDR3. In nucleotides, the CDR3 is TGCGCCAGCAGCTTGGGGCCGCCCCAACCGTCGGACACCATATATTTT. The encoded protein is CASSLGPPQPSDTIYF.

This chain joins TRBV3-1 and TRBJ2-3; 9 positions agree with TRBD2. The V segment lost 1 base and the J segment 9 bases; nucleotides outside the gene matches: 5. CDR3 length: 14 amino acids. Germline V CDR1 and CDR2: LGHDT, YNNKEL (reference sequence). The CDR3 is CASSQGLAASTQYF. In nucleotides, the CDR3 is TGTGCCAGCAGCCAAGGACTAGCGGCGAGCACGCAGTATTTT.